These 10 T cell receptor beta chains came from one sample sequenced in a study of cytotoxic CD8 clonotypes in ibrutinib-treated CLL. Libraries were prepared by immunoSEQ multiplex PCR; TCRdb keeps only in-frame clonotypes and omits some of them. The sample yields thousands of clones, under 65% seen once. This sample comprised PBMCs, obtained before ibrutinib treatment. The receptors derive from a human donor with chronic lymphocytic leukemia.

In this sample, this clone turned up a few times. The V call is TRBV19, the J call TRBJ1-4; D ambiguous. The CDR3 is 15 residues long. CDR1 is LNHDA, CDR2 SQIVND, per germline (reference sequence). Trimming cost V 4 bases and J 5 bases, with 14 bases left between them. The CDR3 nucleotides are TGTGCCAGTAGTAGAGTAGCGATTGGGAATGAAAAACTGTTTTTT. This sequence encodes CASSRVAIGNEKLFF.

V gene TRBV2 combines with J gene TRBJ2-5, with 11 nucleotides matching TRBD2. The CDR3 extends over 16 amino acids. V lost 1 base to trimming and J lost 5 bases; unmatched junction nucleotides: 6. The germline V gene encodes CDR1 SNHLY and CDR2 FYNNEI. The CDR3 reads CASSEELAGGMETQYF. The CDR3 bases are TGTGCCAGCAGTGAAGAGCTAGCGGGAGGAATGGAGACCCAGTACTTC.

The rearrangement links TRBV15 to TRBJ1-1; TRBD1 agrees at 10 bases. J gave up 3 bases and V 1 base, and 5 bases lay outside the gene matches. Germline assignment: CDR1 LNHNV and CDR2 YYDKDF (reference sequence). This CDR3 is built from 16 residues. The CDR3 reads CATSRAAGQGDTEAFF. CDR3 DNA sequence: TGTGCCACCAGCAGAGCCGCAGGACAGGGGGACACTGAAGCTTTCTTT. Filled out from reference TRBV15 and TRBJ1-1, the complete variable domain reads DAMVIQNPRYQVTQFGKPVTLSCSQTLNHNVMYWYQQKSSQAPKLLFHYYDKDFNNEADTPDNFQSRRPNTSFCFLDIRSPGLGDTAMYLCATSRAAGQGDTEAFFGQGTRLTVV.

The count of this clone is one. The V and J genes are TRBV19 and TRBJ1-5; unclear D gene. V dropped 5 bases and J dropped 4 bases, with 15 bases sitting between them. CDR3 length: 15 residues. Germline V CDR1 and CDR2: LNHDA, SQIVND (reference sequence). DNA of the CDR3: TGTGCCAGTAGTGCCCTCCCCGACGGGAATCAGCCCCAGCATTTT. Protein sequence: CASSALPDGNQPQHF.

By share of the sample, this clone is large. The genes are TRBV18 and TRBJ2-4, with 7 bases fitting TRBD2. Germline CDR1 is KGHSH and CDR2 is LQKENI. The CDR3 runs to 17 residues. With 3 bases clipped from V and 2 bases from J, the junction kept 10 bases outside the gene matches. CDR3 in amino acids: CASSPSGGLDPKNIQYF. The DNA for the CDR3 is TGTGCCAGCTCACCCTCCGGGGGGTTAGACCCCAAAAACATTCAGTACTTC. The full variable domain, completed using reference TRBV18 and TRBJ2-4, is NAGVMQNPRHLVRRRGQEARLRCSPMKGHSHVYWYRQLPEEGLKFMVYLQKENIIDESGMPKERFSAEFPKEGPSILRIQQVVRGDSAAYFCASSPSGGLDPKNIQYFGAGTRLSVL.

This clone was recorded a few times. The genes are TRBV21-1 and TRBJ2-5; whether TRBD1, the table's D call, matches the DNA was not checked. TRBV21-1 is given as a pseudogene. This CDR3 region has 17 residues. CDR3 loop: CASSKSPTQPGPKTQYF. CDR3 sequence (DNA): TGTGCCAGCAGCAAATCCCCCACCCAGCCAGGGCCAAAGACCCAGTACTTC.

The J gene is TRBJ2-1, the V gene TRBV7-3, with a possible D match to TRBD2 (6 bases). CDR1 and CDR2 from the germline V gene are SGHTA and FQGTGA. The CDR3 runs 15 residues. The ends were cut back, 4 bases at V and 0 bases at J, with 10 bases in the middle. This chain's CDR3 is CASSSGLISYNEQFF. The CDR3 DNA reads as TGTGCCAGCAGCTCGGGACTTATCTCCTACAATGAGCAGTTCTTC.

This chain links TRBV20-1 with TRBJ2-7; D is undetermined. V was clipped by 5 bases and J by 5 bases, with 10 bases between them. The CDR3 totals 11 residues. The germline gives CDR1 DFQATT, CDR2 SNEGSKA (reference sequence). This chain's CDR3 is CSAPDLNEQYF. The CDR3 bases are TGCAGTGCTCCCGATTTGAACGAGCAGTACTTC.

The chain joins TRBV15 to TRBJ2-3, with D possibly TRBD1 on 6 matching bases. CDR1 and CDR2 from the germline V gene are LNHNV and YYDKDF (reference sequence). Trimming took 6 bases from V and 2 from J, leaving 15 bases between them. CDR3 length equals 15 residues. CDR3 DNA sequence: TGTGCCACCAGACCGACAGGCCTGAACACAGATACGCAGTATTTT. Protein product: CATRPTGLNTDTQYF. Full variable domain (outside the CDR3, taken from reference TRBV15 and TRBJ2-3): DAMVIQNPRYQVTQFGKPVTLSCSQTLNHNVMYWYQQKSSQAPKLLFHYYDKDFNNEADTPDNFQSRRPNTSFCFLDIRSPGLGDTAMYLCATRPTGLNTDTQYFGPGTRLTVL.

The rearrangement joins TRBV19 to TRBJ2-3; possibly TRBD2 for D (5 bases). V lost 3 bases and J 0 bases, leaving 13 bases between the germline ends. The CDR3 extends over 16 amino acids. CDR1 is LNHDA and CDR2 is SQIVND in the germline V gene (reference sequence). The CDR3 DNA is TGTGCCAGTAGTATTCACGGAGGTCTTAGCACAGATACGCAGTATTTT. The encoded protein is CASSIHGGLSTDTQYF. Full variable domain (rest looked up from reference TRBV19 and TRBJ2-3): DGGITQSPKYLFRKEGQNVTLSCEQNLNHDAMYWYRQDPGQGLRLIYYSQIVNDFQKGDIAEGYSVSREKKESFPLTVTSAQKNPTAFYLCASSIHGGLSTDTQYFGPGTRLTVL.